The 27 T cell receptor beta chains reported below all come from one sample, sequenced in a study of T cell responses to AZD1222 COVID-19 vaccine. Here immunoSEQ multiplex PCR was the method, and the copy in TCRdb shows in-frame clones only, minus some. The sample consists of more than 120,000 clones, around 90% of them appearing once. The specimen comprised peripheral blood, sampled 28 days after the second AZD1222 dose. The receptor set was obtained from an adult who received the AZD1222 COVID-19 vaccine.

This chain uses TRBV21-1 with TRBJ1-2. TRBV21-1 is classified as a pseudogene. The CDR3 length is 16 residues. The CDR3 sequence is CASSKFLGSEDYGYTF. CDR3 nucleotides: TGTGCCAGCAGCAAATTTCTGGGTTCGGAGGACTATGGCTACACCTTC.

This chain joins TRBV6-1 and TRBJ1-2, with D perhaps matching TRBD1 (5 bases). Germline V gives CDR1 MNHNS, CDR2 SASEGT. The CDR3 contains 15 residues. Trimming removed 2 bases from V and 5 bases from J, with 15 bases in between. CDR3 sequence: CASSENGAGTYGYTF. The DNA for the CDR3 is TGTGCCAGCAGTGAAAATGGTGCTGGGACTTATGGCTACACCTTC.

V usage is TRBV5-1 and J usage is TRBJ1-1; tentative D call: TRBD1 (5 bases). Trimming shortened V by 4 bases and J by 4 bases, and 11 bases separated the two germline ends. Per germline, CDR1 SGHRS and CDR2 YFSETQ. This CDR3 has 13 residues. CDR3 bases: TGCGCCAGCAGCCCCCGGGACGTCACTGAAGCTTTCTTT. Amino acids: CASSPRDVTEAFF.

V usage is TRBV11-3 and J usage is TRBJ2-1, with D hard to call. The CDR3 has 13 amino acids. With 0 bases removed from V and 6 bases from J, the gap between germline ends came to 6 bases. Germline V gene lookup returns CDR1 SGHNT and CDR2 YENEEA. CDR3 amino acids: CASSLDLFNEQFF. CDR3 DNA: TGTGCCAGCAGCTTAGATCTTTTCAATGAGCAGTTCTTC.

This clone was found once. The chain employs TRBV12-3 or TRBV12-4 and TRBJ1-4; D unresolved. The V gene lost 5 bases and the J gene lost 0 bases, with 1 base spanning the gap. This CDR3 has 12 residues. Here the CDR3 DNA reads TGTGCCAGCAGTCCAACTAATGAAAAACTGTTTTTT. Its translation: CASSPTNEKLFF.

The chain carries TRBV19 and TRBJ1-5; D possibly corresponds to TRBD1 (6 bases). Germline CDR1 is LNHDA and CDR2 is SQIVND (reference sequence). The CDR3 contains 15 residues. The V end lost 7 bases, the J end lost 0 bases, and 13 bases lay between the germline ends. CDR3 sequence reads: CASKQGGNSNQPQHF. The CDR3 DNA follows: TGTGCCAGTAAACAAGGGGGGAATAGCAATCAGCCCCAGCATTTT.

The chain is built from TRBV6-2 or TRBV6-3 and TRBJ2-2, with D perhaps TRBD1 or TRBD2 (6 bases each). V was clipped by 5 bases and J by 4 bases, with 14 bases between them. This CDR3 comprises 15 residues. From germline, CDR1 is MNHEY and CDR2 SVGEGT. CDR3 sequence (DNA): TGTGCCAGCAGTACCCGGACGGGGGCCACCGGGGAGCTGTTTTTT. Its protein product is CASSTRTGATGELFF.

This clone was observed once. The gene calls are TRBV6-1 and TRBJ2-7; 8 nucleotides align to TRBD1. The CDR3 has 15 residues. V was clipped by 6 bases and J by 2 bases; unmatched bases: 9. CDR1 is MNHNS, CDR2 SASEGT, per germline. CDR3 residues: CASRPDRGGTYEQYF. CDR3 DNA sequence: TGTGCCAGCAGGCCTGACAGGGGAGGAACCTACGAGCAGTACTTC.

The V and J genes are TRBV5-1 and TRBJ1-1; D is possibly TRBD1 (6 bases). This CDR3 contains 13 residues. Germline V gene data show CDR1 as SGHRS and CDR2 as YFSETQ. Trimming shortened V by 3 bases and J by 7 bases, and 13 bases separated the two germline ends. The DNA for the CDR3 is TGCGCCAGCAGCTCAAAGACAGGATTTGAAGCTTTCTTT. Translated, it gives CASSSKTGFEAFF.

The gene calls are TRBV7-9 and TRBJ2-7; maybe TRBD1 (5 bases). Trimming removed 1 base at V and 2 bases at J, with 6 bases between. This CDR3 has 13 residues. Germline V CDR1 and CDR2: SEHNR, FQNEAQ (reference sequence). Here the CDR3 reads CASSLGRAYEQYF. The CDR3 nucleotides read TGTGCCAGCAGCTTAGGCAGGGCCTACGAGCAGTACTTC.

The CDR3 loop is CASSLEPNTEAFF. CDR3 in DNA: TGTGCCAGCAGCTTAGAGCCAAACACTGAAGCTTTCTTT. The rearrangement links TRBV11-2 to TRBJ1-1; D is unclear. CDR1 is SGHAT, CDR2 FQNNGV, per germline. Deletions cut 0 bases from V and 2 bases from J, with 4 bases between. The CDR3 extends over 13 amino acids.

The chain has TRBV27 and TRBJ2-3; 10 bases are shared with TRBD2. CDR1 and CDR2 from the germline V gene are MNHEY and SMNVEV (reference sequence). With 4 bases clipped from V and 7 bases from J, the junction kept 11 bases outside the gene matches. This CDR3 has 16 residues. The DNA for the CDR3 is TGTGCCAGCAGTTCCATATGGACTAGCGGAGTCAATACGCAGTATTTT. Translated: CASSSIWTSGVNTQYF.

The DNA for the CDR3 is TGTGCCAGCAGCTTAGGCGTCAGCTCCTACGAGCAGTACGTC. It is translated as CASSLGVSSYEQYV. The chain combines TRBV7-8 with TRBJ2-7, with D hard to call. Looked up from germline, CDR1 is SGHVS and CDR2 is FQNEAQ. Trimming cost V 1 base and J 0 bases, with 7 bases left between them. This CDR3 is built from 14 residues.

The chain employs TRBV3-1 (or the pseudogene TRBV3-2) and TRBJ1-3, with D perhaps TRBD1 (6 bases). Per germline, CDR1 LGHDT and CDR2 YNNKEL (reference sequence). V lost 2 bases and J 4 bases, leaving 15 bases between the germline ends. The CDR3 spans 16 residues. CDR3 protein: CASSQQGLPSGNTIYF. Here the CDR3 DNA reads TGTGCCAGCAGCCAACAGGGGCTGCCTTCGGGAAACACCATATATTTT.

The chain uses TRBV27 and TRBJ2-7, with D possibly TRBD2 on 5 matching bases. V was cut by 5 bases and J by 4 bases, with 15 bases left in between. CDR3 size: 14 residues. Per germline, CDR1 MNHEY and CDR2 SMNVEV (reference sequence). CDR3 loop: CASSPAGGSYEQYF. The CDR3 coding sequence is TGTGCCAGCAGTCCTGCGGGTGGAAGTTACGAGCAGTACTTC.

By sample share, this clone is medium-sized. The rearrangement uses TRBV18 and TRBJ2-1, with 9 positions matching TRBD1. Germline CDR1 is KGHSH and CDR2 is LQKENI. The CDR3 totals 16 residues. The trim removed 3 bases at V and 4 bases at J, leaving 7 bases unmatched. CDR3 in amino acids: CASSPLPGTGYNEQFF. In DNA, the CDR3 is TGTGCCAGCTCACCTCTACCTGGGACAGGGTACAATGAGCAGTTCTTC.

The J gene is TRBJ1-6, the V gene TRBV6-2 or TRBV6-3, with D possibly matching TRBD1 (5 bases). This CDR3 is 13 amino acids long. From germline, CDR1 is MNHEY and CDR2 SVGEGT. V was trimmed by 4 bases and J by 6 bases, leaving 7 bases between them. The chain's CDR3 is CASSWGSNSPLHF. CDR3 sequence (DNA): TGTGCCAGCAGTTGGGGGAGTAATTCACCCCTCCACTTT.

The chain joins TRBV7-2 to TRBJ2-7; unclear D gene. There are 15 residues in the CDR3. V was clipped by 4 bases and J by 2 bases, with 15 bases between them. Germline-derived CDR1 and CDR2 are SGHTA and FQGNSA. This chain's CDR3 is CASSSPDKSTYEQYF. CDR3 nucleotides: TGTGCCAGCAGCTCCCCCGACAAATCCACCTACGAGCAGTACTTC.

The V and J genes are TRBV4-1 and TRBJ1-4; tentatively, D is TRBD1 (5 bases). The CDR3 is made up of 17 amino acids. Trimming cost V 0 bases and J 8 bases, with 19 bases left between them. CDR1 is MGHRA and CDR2 is YSYEKL in the germline V gene. CDR3 coding DNA: TGCGCCAGCAGCCAAGAAAGATGGGGACGGGTGGGGGAAAAACTGTTTTTT. Amino acids: CASSQERWGRVGEKLFF.

The J gene is TRBJ2-2, the V gene TRBV25-1; 7 bases agree with TRBD1. V lost 4 bases to trimming and J lost 1 base; unmatched junction nucleotides: 6. From germline, CDR1 is MGHDK and CDR2 SYGVNS. This CDR3 is 16 amino acids long. CDR3 coding DNA: TGTGCCAGCAGTGGTTGGGGGACAGAGAACACCGGGGAGCTGTTTTTT. This translates into CASSGWGTENTGELFF.

The chain couples TRBV10-3 to TRBJ2-1; TRBD1 might be the D (6 bases). Trimming removed 7 bases at V and 4 bases at J, with 14 bases between. CDR3 length equals 14 residues. Germline V gives CDR1 ENHRY, CDR2 SYGVKD. CDR3 amino acids: CAITGQRDYNEQFF. CDR3 coding DNA: TGTGCCATCACAGGACAGCGAGATTACAATGAGCAGTTCTTC.

The chain employs TRBV11-2 and TRBJ1-5, with D unclear. V lost 3 bases and J lost 4, with 10 bases in between. From germline, CDR1 is SGHAT and CDR2 FQNNGV. This CDR3 comprises 14 residues. The CDR3 sequence is CASSLGRHNQPQHF. The CDR3 nucleotides read TGTGCCAGCAGCTTGGGTCGCCATAATCAGCCCCAGCATTTT. The whole variable domain, filled in from reference TRBV11-2 and TRBJ1-5, reads EAGVAQSPRYKIIEKRQSVAFWCNPISGHATLYWYQQILGQGPKLLIQFQNNGVVDDSQLPKDRFSAERLKGVDSTLKIQPAKLEDSAVYLCASSLGRHNQPQHFGDGTRLSIL.

V gene TRBV5-4 combines with J gene TRBJ2-3; TRBD1 or TRBD2 may be the D gene (6 bases each). The CDR3 extends over 15 amino acids. The germline CDR1 and CDR2 sequences are SGHNT and YYREEE (reference sequence). V lost 2 bases, J lost 0 bases, and 10 bases lay in between. CDR3 nucleotide sequence: TGTGCCAGCAGCTTAGGGGGGTTCAGCACAGATACGCAGTATTTT. It yields the protein CASSLGGFSTDTQYF. The whole variable domain, remainder taken from reference TRBV5-4 and TRBJ2-3, is ETGVTQSPTHLIKTRGQQVTLRCSSQSGHNTVSWYQQALGQGPQFIFQYYREEENGRGNFPPRFSGLQFPNYSSELNVNALELDDSALYLCASSLGGFSTDTQYFGPGTRLTVL.

J is TRBJ2-2 and V is TRBV19; 14 nucleotides agree with TRBD2. The CDR3 runs to 16 residues. J lost 3 bases, V lost 7 bases, and 4 bases had no gene match. The germline V gene has CDR1 LNHDA and CDR2 SQIVND (reference sequence). The CDR3: CASTGLAGAHTGELFF. The DNA of the CDR3 is TGTGCCAGTACGGGACTAGCGGGGGCTCACACCGGGGAGCTGTTTTTT.

This chain uses TRBV2 with TRBJ2-1; 16 bases agree with TRBD2. V gave up 6 bases and J gave up 7 bases; unmatched junction bases: 12. In germline, CDR1 is SNHLY, CDR2 FYNNEI. This CDR3 comprises 18 residues. CDR3 DNA: TGTGCCAGCAGGCCGGGACTAGCGGGGGGGAAGAGGCTGAATGAGCAGTTCTTC. Translated, it gives CASRPGLAGGKRLNEQFF.

The chain employs TRBV12-3 or TRBV12-4 and TRBJ1-1; D ambiguous. V was shortened by 6 bases and J by 0 bases, with 8 bases between the two germline ends. This CDR3 is built from 13 residues. The CDR3 loop is CASSPSMNTEAFF. The CDR3 DNA reads TGTGCCAGCAGCCCTTCCATGAACACTGAAGCTTTCTTT.

This rearrangement joins TRBV6-5 to TRBJ1-1; tentative D call: TRBD1 (6 bases). Germline V gives CDR1 MNHEY, CDR2 SVGAGI. The CDR3 runs to 13 residues. Trimming pared 7 bases from V and 3 bases from J, leaving 12 bases between. CDR3: CASTPTGYTEAFF. The CDR3 nucleotides read TGTGCCAGCACTCCCACAGGGTACACTGAAGCTTTCTTT.